The next 24 T cell receptor beta chains were all read from a single sample in a study of CD8 T cells in Susac syndrome. RNA totalling roughly 0.45 to 1 ug underwent reverse transcription with random hexamers. TCRdb processed the immunoSEQ multiplex PCR reads anew with MiXCR; each CDR3 protein has one entry. The sample comprises some 120,000 distinct CDR3 sequences, around 96% of which are singletons, and approximately 0.2% rests with the top ten. Sequencing was carried out using CD8+ T cells from PBMCs. All receptors come from a human donor with Susac syndrome.

The CDR3 DNA follows: TGTGCTAGTGGTTTGGCTGGCTCCCTGTGGACTGAAGCTTTCTTT. Translated, it gives CASGLAGSLWTEAFF. The rearrangement joins TRBV12-5 to TRBJ1-1; D is uncertain. Germline CDR1 reads LGHNT; CDR2 reads FRNRAP. The CDR3 sequence is 15 residues long. V lost 1 base to trimming and J lost 5 bases, with 14 bases between them. The full variable domain, completed using reference TRBV12-5 and TRBJ1-1, is DARVTQTPRHKVTEMGQEVTMRCQPILGHNTVFWYRQTMMQGLELLAYFRNRAPLDDSGMPKDRFSAEMPDATLATLKIQPSEPRDSAVYFCASGLAGSLWTEAFFGQGTRLTVV.

This sequence joins TRBV7-3 and TRBJ2-1; 8 nucleotides agree with TRBD1. The germline V gene has CDR1 SGHTA and CDR2 FQGTGA. The CDR3 loop spans 15 amino acids. The ends lost 5 bases at V and 8 bases at J; junction bases unmatched: 11. The CDR3 DNA is TGTGCCAGCAGCCCAAGGGCAGGGGGCAACGATGAGCAGTTCTTC. This codes for CASSPRAGGNDEQFF.

The V call is TRBV6-4, the J call TRBJ2-1; 11 nucleotides line up with TRBD1. The CDR3 is 14 residues long. Looked up from germline, CDR1 is MRHNA and CDR2 is SNTAGT. Unmatched junction bases numbered 4, after V lost 6 bases and J lost 6 bases. The CDR3 DNA reads as TGTGCCAGCAGCCCGGGACAGGGGGGCAATGAGCAGTTCTTC. Its translation is CASSPGQGGNEQFF.

This clonotype was detected only once. The chain's CDR3 is CASSTGYNEQFF. The DNA of the CDR3 is TGTGCCAGCAGTACAGGGTACAATGAGCAGTTCTTC. This chain links TRBV27 with TRBJ2-1; D might be TRBD1 (6 bases). The V end lost 5 bases, the J end lost 4 bases, and 6 bases lay between the germline ends. The CDR3 is made up of 12 amino acids. Germline values: CDR1 MNHEY, CDR2 SMNVEV (reference sequence).

The rearrangement uses TRBV7-9 and TRBJ2-2, with 11 bases identical to TRBD2. From germline, CDR1 is SEHNR and CDR2 FQNEAQ (reference sequence). The CDR3 sequence is 16 residues long. V shed 5 bases, J shed 1 base, and the junction held 3 bases outside the gene matches. The CDR3 spells CASSHTSGGNTGELFF. CDR3 in DNA: TGTGCCAGCAGCCACACTAGCGGGGGGAACACCGGGGAGCTGTTTTTT.

This clonotype was recorded only once. The chain joins TRBV6-5 to TRBJ1-5; D is possibly TRBD1 (5 bases). The CDR3 length is 13 residues. Looked up from germline, CDR1 is MNHEY and CDR2 is SVGAGI. In DNA form, the CDR3 reads TGTGGGGTGGGGGGGACTAGCAATCAGCCCCAGCATTTT. Its protein is CGVGGTSNQPQHF.

This chain joins TRBV5-4 and TRBJ1-1, with TRBD1 matching over 8 bases. CDR3 length: 15 amino acids. Germline-derived CDR1 and CDR2 are SGHNT and YYREEE (reference sequence). V lost 1 base and J lost 4; bases outside the gene matches: 6. The chain's CDR3 is CASSLTTGVFTEAFF. CDR3 DNA: TGTGCCAGCAGCTTGACGACAGGGGTGTTCACTGAAGCTTTCTTT.

The CDR3 reads CSVEPTSGNTGELFF. The CDR3 nucleotides are TGCAGCGTTGAACCGACTAGCGGGAACACCGGGGAGCTGTTTTTT. V usage is TRBV29-1 and J usage is TRBJ2-2; TRBD2 aligns across 9 bases. CDR3 size: 15 residues. V shed 2 bases and J 1 base; nucleotides not matched to a gene: 2. The germline V gene has CDR1 SQVTM and CDR2 ANQGSEA.

The rearrangement links TRBV7-9 to TRBJ2-3, with TRBD2 matching 12 bases. The V gene's germline CDR1 is SEHNR and CDR2 FQNEAQ (reference sequence). Unmatched junction bases numbered 4, after V lost 5 bases and J lost 4 bases. This CDR3 contains 15 residues. The CDR3, as DNA: TGTGCCAGCAGCCAGACTAGCGGGGGTGCAGATACGCAGTATTTT. This encodes CASSQTSGGADTQYF.

The CDR3 DNA sequence: TGTGCCAGCAGCCAAACGGGGGGGCAGGGGCTACTCTACGAGCAGTACTTC. Translating it yields CASSQTGGQGLLYEQYF. The J gene is TRBJ2-7, the V gene TRBV16; TRBD2 matches 8 bases. Per the germline V gene, CDR1 is KGHSY and CDR2 is FQNENV. The length of the CDR3 is 17 residues. Unmatched junction bases numbered 12, after V lost 2 bases and J lost 3 bases.

The V and J genes are TRBV2 and TRBJ1-6; 10 nucleotides line up with TRBD1. J lost 7 bases, V lost 2 bases, and 2 bases had no gene match. The germline V gene has CDR1 SNHLY and CDR2 FYNNEI. CDR3 size: 15 residues. The CDR3 sequence is CASSEWTGGNSPLHF. CDR3 DNA: TGTGCCAGCAGTGAATGGACAGGGGGAAATTCACCCCTCCACTTT.

The chain is built from TRBV13 and TRBJ2-5, with D perhaps assigned TRBD1 or TRBD2 (5 bases each). The CDR3 contains 14 residues. Germline CDR1 PRHDT, CDR2 FYEKMQ (reference sequence). Trimming removed 6 bases at V and 5 bases at J, with 16 bases between. The CDR3 region has the DNA TGTGCCAGCAGTCCCAGGGAGACCGGGGAGACCCAGTACTTC. It specifies CASSPRETGETQYF.

The rearrangement links TRBV7-3 to TRBJ1-4, with unresolved D. V dropped 6 bases and J dropped 5 bases, with 10 bases sitting between them. Germline V CDR1 and CDR2: SGHTA, FQGTGA. CDR3 length equals 13 residues. For the CDR3, the DNA is TGTGCCAGCAGGAGACGGATCAATGAAAAACTGTTTTTT. Translation gives CASRRRINEKLFF. Filled out from reference TRBV7-3 and TRBJ1-4, the complete variable domain reads GAGVSQTPSNKVTEKGKYVELRCDPISGHTALYWYRQSLGQGPEFLIYFQGTGAADDSGLPNDRFFAVRPEGSVSTLKIQRTERGDSAVYLCASRRRINEKLFFGSGTQLSVL.

The chain combines TRBV12-3 or TRBV12-4 with TRBJ1-3; D is undetermined. V dropped 6 bases and J dropped 3 bases, with 12 bases sitting between them. The CDR3 has 14 residues. The CDR3: CASRLAPGGNTIYF. CDR3 nucleotide sequence: TGTGCCAGCAGACTAGCCCCGGGTGGAAACACCATATATTTT.

The chain carries TRBV29-1 and TRBJ1-1, with D unresolved. Germline V gives CDR1 SQVTM, CDR2 ANQGSEA. This CDR3 region has 13 residues. V dropped 7 bases and J dropped 4 bases, with 16 bases sitting between them. The CDR3 DNA sequence: TGCAGCGCCGAAAAGGGAGTTTTCACTGAAGCTTTCTTT. The encoded protein is CSAEKGVFTEAFF. The complete variable domain, with remaining parts taken from reference TRBV29-1 and TRBJ1-1, reads SAVISQKPSRDICQRGTSLTIQCQVDSQVTMMFWYRQQPGQSLTLIATANQGSEATYESGFVIDKFPISRPNLTFSTLTVSNMSPEDSSIYLCSAEKGVFTEAFFGQGTRLTVV.

This chain links TRBV4-3 with TRBJ2-3; 12 nucleotides align to TRBD2. V lost 3 bases and J lost 6; bases outside the gene matches: 4. The CDR3 length is 15 residues. CDR1 is LGHNA, CDR2 YSLEER, per germline. This chain's CDR3 is CASSHRLAGADTQYF. CDR3 nucleotides: TGCGCCAGCAGCCACCGACTAGCGGGAGCCGATACGCAGTATTTT.

This rearrangement joins TRBV13 to TRBJ2-3; TRBD2 agrees at 7 bases. This CDR3 has 17 amino acids. J lost 0 bases, V lost 2 bases, and 8 bases had no gene match. The germline gives CDR1 PRHDT, CDR2 FYEKMQ (reference sequence). The CDR3 sequence is CASSLKLLAESTDTQYF. The CDR3 coding sequence is TGTGCCAGCAGCTTAAAATTGCTAGCGGAGAGCACAGATACGCAGTATTTT. Filled out from reference TRBV13 and TRBJ2-3, the complete variable domain reads AAGVIQSPRHLIKEKRETATLKCYPIPRHDTVYWYQQGPGQDPQFLISFYEKMQSDKGSIPDRFSAQQFSDYHSELNMSSLELGDSALYFCASSLKLLAESTDTQYFGPGTRLTVL.

This sequence joins TRBV20-1 and TRBJ2-3, with TRBD2 matching over 9 bases. The CDR3 spans 16 residues. CDR1 and CDR2 (germline): DFQATT, SNEGSKA (reference sequence). With 7 bases clipped from V and 0 bases from J, the junction kept 11 bases outside the gene matches. CDR3 nucleotide sequence: TGCAGTGTACCCCAGGGGACTAGCATCAGCACAGATACGCAGTATTTT. Its protein product is CSVPQGTSISTDTQYF.

The chain employs TRBV6-5 and TRBJ2-2, with 10 nucleotides matching TRBD2. V shed 1 base and J 6 bases; nucleotides not matched to a gene: 2. This CDR3 contains 15 residues. CDR1 is MNHEY, CDR2 SVGAGI, per germline. DNA of the CDR3: TGTGCCAGCAGTTACTTTACTAGCGGGGCCGGGGAGCTGTTTTTT. This codes for CASSYFTSGAGELFF.

V is TRBV2 and J is TRBJ1-2; D is perhaps TRBD1 (6 bases). The V and J ends lost 6 bases and 1 base respectively, with 6 bases between them. Germline CDR1 and CDR2: SNHLY and FYNNEI. This CDR3 has 12 amino acids. The CDR3 reads CASRDSNYGYTF. The CDR3 DNA is TGTGCCAGCAGGGACAGTAACTATGGCTACACCTTC.

V and J are TRBV27 and TRBJ2-6; 11 bases agree with TRBD1. CDR3 length: 15 amino acids. Unmatched junction bases numbered 4, after V lost 6 bases and J lost 6 bases. Germline lookup yields CDR1 MNHEY and CDR2 SMNVEV (reference sequence). The chain's CDR3 is CASREGQGEANVLTF. CDR3 DNA: TGTGCCAGCAGGGAGGGACAGGGGGAGGCCAACGTCCTGACTTTC. The whole variable domain, remainder taken from reference TRBV27 and TRBJ2-6, is EAQVTQNPRYLITVTGKKLTVTCSQNMNHEYMSWYRQDPGLGLRQIYYSMNVEVTDKGDVPEGYKVSRKEKRNFPLILESPSPNQTSLYFCASREGQGEANVLTFGAGSRLTVL.

V is TRBV30 and J is TRBJ2-7, with a possible D match to TRBD1 (5 bases). CDR1 is GTSNPN and CDR2 is SVGIG in the germline V gene (reference sequence). V lost 0 bases and J 2 bases, leaving 11 bases between the germline ends. CDR3 length: 14 amino acids. The CDR3 DNA is TGTGCCTGGAGTGTAAGGGGCAGTCCCTACGAGCAGTACTTC. This encodes CAWSVRGSPYEQYF. Full variable domain (rest looked up from reference TRBV30 and TRBJ2-7): SQTIHQWPATLVQPVGSPLSLECTVEGTSNPNLYWYRQAAGRGLQLLFYSVGIGQISSEVPQNLSASRPQDRQFILSSKKLLLSDSGFYLCAWSVRGSPYEQYFGPGTRLTVT.

This chain connects TRBV18 to TRBJ2-7; 12 bases map to TRBD1. CDR3 length: 15 residues. V lost 4 bases and J lost 5; bases outside the gene matches: 6. Germline V gene data show CDR1 as KGHSH and CDR2 as LQKENI. This CDR3 reads CASSRGQGAMNEQYF. The CDR3 DNA reads as TGTGCCAGCTCACGGGGACAGGGGGCCATGAACGAGCAGTACTTC.

The chain couples TRBV7-9 to TRBJ2-5; 9 bases line up with TRBD2. The germline V gene encodes CDR1 SEHNR and CDR2 FQNEAQ (reference sequence). With 1 base clipped from V and 0 bases from J, the junction kept 9 bases outside the gene matches. The CDR3 runs to 18 residues. The CDR3 sequence: CASSLGDIAGEYQETQYF. As DNA, the CDR3 is TGTGCCAGCAGCTTAGGGGATATAGCGGGAGAGTACCAAGAGACCCAGTACTTC. The whole variable domain, remainder taken from reference TRBV7-9 and TRBJ2-5, is DTGVSQNPRHKITKRGQNVTFRCDPISEHNRLYWYRQTLGQGPEFLTYFQNEAQLEKSRLLSDRFSAERPKGSFSTLEIQRTEQGDSAMYLCASSLGDIAGEYQETQYFGPGTRLLVL.